The source of this TCR beta chain is a study of radiation and T cells in renal cell carcinoma. Time point given: blood 2 weeks post-SBRT. Treatment in this sample: 15 Gy SBRT to primary tumor, nephrectomy 4 weeks later. Produced via immunoSEQ multiplex PCR; TCRdb's table is partial and in-frame only. The sample lists around 130,000 clones, around 90% occurring once. The CDR3 covers 16 residues. The V gene lost 1 base and the J gene lost 1 base, with 12 bases spanning the gap. Per the germline V gene, CDR1 is MNHNS and CDR2 is SASEGT. This rearrangement joins TRBV6-1 to TRBJ2-3; the D is unclear. This TCR was recovered from a woman between 65 and 79 years old with renal cell carcinoma. This specimen consisted of blood, obtained from a patient whose treatment included radiotherapy and nephrectomy. The CDR3, as DNA: TGTGCCAGCAGTGAAGAAGGCAGGTCTCGCACAGATACGCAGTATTTT. This translates into CASSEEGRSRTDTQYF.